The 12 T cell receptor beta chains below were found in one sample sequenced in a study of blood T cell repertoires in COVID-19. Sequencing was performed with immunoSEQ multiplex PCR; in TCRdb, only in-frame clones are kept and a portion is missing. The profile shows some 150,000 clones, 85% to 90% of them singletons. The sequencing sample was made of peripheral blood. The receptors here all came from a woman aged 55-75 years with acute or convalescent COVID-19.

V and J are TRBV5-1 and TRBJ1-3; D is uncertain. Germline V gene lookup returns CDR1 SGHRS and CDR2 YFSETQ. Trimming pared 0 bases from V and 0 bases from J, leaving 10 bases between. CDR3 length equals 16 residues. The CDR3 region is CASSLGASHSGNTIYF. The CDR3 DNA reads TGCGCCAGCAGCTTGGGGGCCAGCCACTCTGGAAACACCATATATTTT.

The rearrangement joins TRBV19 to TRBJ2-7; D not resolved. The germline gives CDR1 LNHDA, CDR2 SQIVND (reference sequence). V lost 3 bases to trimming and J lost 6 bases, with 18 bases between them. This CDR3 region has 15 residues. CDR3 in DNA: TGTGCCAGTAGTATCAGAAAAGGCTCCGCTAGCGAGCAGTACTTC. Residues: CASSIRKGSASEQYF.

In this sample, this clone turned up once. The V and J genes are TRBV19 and TRBJ1-5; D ambiguous. The V gene lost 1 base and the J gene lost 0 bases, with 10 bases spanning the gap. The CDR3 runs 16 residues. CDR1 is LNHDA and CDR2 is SQIVND in the germline V gene (reference sequence). CDR3: CASSIVTSDSNQPQHF. In nucleotides, the CDR3 is TGTGCCAGTAGTATAGTCACCAGTGATAGCAATCAGCCCCAGCATTTT.

The V and J genes are TRBV27 and TRBJ1-1, with a possible D match to TRBD1 (6 bases). The CDR3 is made up of 16 amino acids. V shed 5 bases and J shed 2 bases, with 18 bases lying between them. Germline CDR1 and CDR2: MNHEY and SMNVEV (reference sequence). The CDR3 loop is CASSKVSGRGNTEAFF. Here the CDR3 DNA reads TGTGCCAGCAGTAAGGTATCGGGCAGGGGCAACACTGAAGCTTTCTTT.

The chain links TRBV6-2 or TRBV6-3 to TRBJ1-1; D unresolved. Germline V gene sequence: CDR1 MNHEY, CDR2 SVGEGT. CDR3 length equals 13 residues. V lost 5 bases, J lost 6 bases, and 13 bases lay in between. CDR3 sequence (DNA): TGTGCCAGCAGTCAAGGGCGGAGGGCTGAAGCTTTCTTT. Its protein is CASSQGRRAEAFF.

About this clone: At one of its ends the junction is not consistent with the germline gene, which may arise from a read error. The same CDR3 is also encoded by other DNA sequences in this sample. The chain has TRBV7-6 and TRBJ2-3; 10 bases match TRBD2. Germline V gene lookup returns CDR1 SGHVS and CDR2 FNYEAQ. The CDR3 covers 19 residues. In DNA, the CDR3 is TGTGCTAGCAGCCAACGGGTTACCGAGCGGGGGGGCCGGACAGATACGCAGTATTTT. The encoded protein is CASSQRVTERGGRTDTQYF.

CDR3 sequence: CASSPRSGQGFGYEQYF. The CDR3 region has the DNA TGTGCCAGCAGCCCTCGGTCGGGACAGGGGTTCGGCTACGAGCAGTACTTC. The chain has TRBV7-9 and TRBJ2-7; TRBD1 aligns across 10 bases. The CDR3 runs 17 residues. CDR1 and CDR2 (germline): SEHNR, FQNEAQ (reference sequence). Trimming at V came to 5 bases and at J to 3 bases, leaving 13 bases not matched to a gene.

This chain uses TRBV7-2 with TRBJ2-2, with TRBD2 matching over 10 bases. V lost 4 bases, J lost 2 bases, and 4 bases stayed unmatched. The V gene's germline CDR1 is SGHTA and CDR2 FQGNSA. The CDR3 length is 16 residues. The CDR3 protein is CASSYIAGGNTGELFF. For the CDR3, the DNA is TGTGCCAGCAGCTATATAGCGGGGGGAAACACCGGGGAGCTGTTTTTT.

This sequence joins TRBV27 and TRBJ1-5; D is undetermined. V was trimmed by 6 bases and J by 0 bases, leaving 12 bases between them. The CDR3 sequence is 15 residues long. CDR1 is MNHEY, CDR2 SMNVEV, per germline (reference sequence). The CDR3: CASSPNGVSNQPQHF. CDR3 nucleotide sequence: TGTGCCAGCAGCCCCAACGGAGTTAGCAATCAGCCCCAGCATTTT.

This clone showed up just a few times. The genes are TRBV6-5 and TRBJ2-7; TRBD1 is a possible D gene (6 bases). Germline CDR1 is MNHEY and CDR2 is SVGAGI. Trimming took off 7 bases at V and 3 bases at J, with 13 bases between the two ends. This CDR3 contains 13 residues. The CDR3 sequence is CASTRQAGYEQYF. The CDR3 DNA reads as TGTGCCAGCACGAGACAGGCGGGCTACGAGCAGTACTTC.

The J gene is TRBJ2-7, the V gene TRBV6-6; maybe TRBD2 (5 bases). The germline V gene encodes CDR1 MNHNY and CDR2 SVGAGI (reference sequence). The CDR3 length is 15 residues. Trimming left V 4 bases short and J 4 bases short, with 17 bases between. The DNA for the CDR3 is TGTGCCAGCAGTTCCCCTCCCGGCGGGTTTTACGAGCAGTACTTC. This translates into CASSSPPGGFYEQYF.

The chain recombines TRBV14 with TRBJ2-4; 10 nucleotides agree with TRBD2. From germline, CDR1 is SGHDN and CDR2 FVKESK. The CDR3 has 20 amino acids. V was clipped by 0 bases and J by 2 bases; unmatched bases: 13. The CDR3 region is CASSQDLSGGAPAPKNIQYF. As DNA, the CDR3 is TGTGCCAGCAGCCAAGATCTCAGCGGGGGGGCCCCGGCACCCAAAAACATTCAGTACTTC.